This T cell receptor (beta chain) came from a study of blood T cell repertoires in COVID-19. Repertoires were generated with immunoSEQ multiplex PCR, while TCRdb's copy carries only in-frame clones and drops some. In the table there are 250,000 to 350,000 clones, roughly nine tenths of which are singletons. This clone came up once. Trimming pared 3 bases from V and 1 base from J, leaving 3 bases between. CDR1 is DFQATT and CDR2 is SNEGSKA in the germline V gene (reference sequence). This CDR3 region has 11 residues. Input material: peripheral blood. This TCR was sampled from a man younger than 35 with active or convalescent COVID-19. This rearrangement joins TRBV20-1 to TRBJ1-1; no definite D call. CDR3: CSASRNTEAFF. The DNA for the CDR3 is TGCAGTGCTAGCAGGAACACTGAAGCTTTCTTT.